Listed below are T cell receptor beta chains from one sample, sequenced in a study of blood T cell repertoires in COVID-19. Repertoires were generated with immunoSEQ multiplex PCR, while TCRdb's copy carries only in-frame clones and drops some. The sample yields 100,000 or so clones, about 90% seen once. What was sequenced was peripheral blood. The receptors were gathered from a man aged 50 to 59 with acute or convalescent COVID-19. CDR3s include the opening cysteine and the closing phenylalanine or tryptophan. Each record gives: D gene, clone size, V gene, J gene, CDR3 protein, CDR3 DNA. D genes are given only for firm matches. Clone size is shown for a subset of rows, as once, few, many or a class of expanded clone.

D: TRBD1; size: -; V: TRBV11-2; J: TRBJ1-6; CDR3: CASSLDGTGFNSPLHF; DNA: TGTGCCAGCAGCTTAGATGGGACAGGATTTAATTCACCCCTCCACTTT
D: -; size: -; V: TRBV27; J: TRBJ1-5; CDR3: CASSLTAWDQPQHF; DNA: TGTGCCAGCAGTCTGACAGCGTGGGATCAGCCCCAGCATTTT
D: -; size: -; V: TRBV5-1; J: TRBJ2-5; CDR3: CASSLAASEETQYF; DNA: TGCGCCAGCAGCTTGGCCGCTAGCGAAGAAACCCAGTACTTC
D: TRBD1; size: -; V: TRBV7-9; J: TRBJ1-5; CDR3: CASSLGTANQPQHF; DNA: TGTGCCAGCAGCCTCGGGACAGCGAATCAGCCCCAGCATTTT
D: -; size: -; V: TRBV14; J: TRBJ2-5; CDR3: CASSLYQGGETQYF; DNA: TGTGCCAGCAGCCTCTATCAGGGTGGAGAGACCCAGTACTTC
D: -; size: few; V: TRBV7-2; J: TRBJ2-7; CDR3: CASSTNPAGGSYEQYF; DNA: TGTGCCAGCAGCACCAACCCGGCCGGGGGATCCTACGAGCAGTACTTC
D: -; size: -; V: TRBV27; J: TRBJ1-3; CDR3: CASRTGTWNSGNTIYF; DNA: TGTGCCAGCAGAACCGGGACATGGAACTCTGGAAACACCATATATTTT
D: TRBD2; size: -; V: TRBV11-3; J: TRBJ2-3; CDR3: CASSYRLASNTDTQYF; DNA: TGTGCCAGCAGCTATCGACTAGCGAGCAACACAGATACGCAGTATTTT
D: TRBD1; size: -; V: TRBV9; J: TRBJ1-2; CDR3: CASSVTGANYGYTF; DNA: TGTGCCAGCAGCGTGACAGGGGCTAACTATGGCTACACCTTC
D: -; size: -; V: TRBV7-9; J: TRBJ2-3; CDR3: CASSLSGGTTDTQYF; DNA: TGTGCCAGCAGCCTCTCCGGCGGGACCACAGATACGCAGTATTTT
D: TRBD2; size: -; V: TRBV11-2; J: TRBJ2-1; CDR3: CASSPGKTSEFSEQFF; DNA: TGTGCCAGCAGCCCAGGAAAGACTAGCGAGTTTAGTGAGCAGTTCTTC
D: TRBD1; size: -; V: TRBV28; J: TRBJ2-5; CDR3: CASTRDSQTQYF; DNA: TGTGCCAGCACCAGGGACAGCCAGACCCAGTACTTC
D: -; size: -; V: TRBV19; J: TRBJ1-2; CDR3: CATERDYGYTF; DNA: TGTGCCACCGAGCGGGACTATGGCTACACCTTC
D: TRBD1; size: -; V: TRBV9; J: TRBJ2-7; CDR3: CASSVDPRTGISYEQYF; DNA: TGTGCCAGCAGCGTAGACCCCCGGACAGGGATCTCCTACGAGCAGTACTTC
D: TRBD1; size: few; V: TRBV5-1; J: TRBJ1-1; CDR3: CASSSPGQGRAEAFF; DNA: TGCGCCAGCAGCTCCCCGGGACAGGGGAGGGCTGAAGCTTTCTTT
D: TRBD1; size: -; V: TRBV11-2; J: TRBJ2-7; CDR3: CASSHYRGISEQYF; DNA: TGTGCCAGCAGCCACTACAGGGGGATCAGCGAGCAGTACTTC
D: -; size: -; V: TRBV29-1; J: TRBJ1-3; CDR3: CSVVLGGADGNTIYF; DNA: TGCAGCGTTGTATTAGGGGGTGCGGACGGAAACACCATATATTTT
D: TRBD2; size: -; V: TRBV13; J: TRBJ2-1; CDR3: CASSSAGTTHNEQFF; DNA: TGTGCCAGCAGCTCAGCCGGGACTACCCACAATGAGCAGTTCTTC
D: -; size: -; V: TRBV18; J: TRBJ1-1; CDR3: CASSPRGSDTEAFF; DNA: TGTGCCAGCTCACCAAGGGGGTCGGACACTGAAGCTTTCTTT
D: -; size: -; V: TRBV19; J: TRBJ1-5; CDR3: CASKRQDQPQHF; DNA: TGTGCCAGTAAAAGACAGGATCAGCCCCAGCATTTT